The clone carrying this T cell receptor beta chain was detected only a few times. The antigen remains unidentified. Its ends do not fully match the called genes, so a read error is possible. Multiplex touch-down PCR with TRB-A/B primers amplified rearranged V-D-J TRB sequences. TCRdb re-called the multiplex PCR reads with MiXCR, one entry per CDR3 protein. The sample carries 9,500 to 11,000 distinct CDR3 sequences, approximately 46% recorded once. The data belong to a study of T cell repertoires in aging, cancer and after chemotherapy. Looking at the study overall: Healthy donor repertoires were recorded over several months to years and showed clear clonal overlap. Findings and caveats of the study: Compared with age-matched healthy donors, untreated hematological or solid cancer patients showed higher blood TCR clonality. Immunological memory after chemotherapy cannot be judged from the repertoire data.

CDR1 and CDR2 from the germline V gene are LGHNA and YNFKEQ. CDR3 size: 13 residues. The template was genomic DNA from peripheral blood, not RNA. The clonotype comes from a human donor in good health. Source material: blood. This chain links TRBV4-2 with TRBJ2-3, with unresolved D. CDR3 nucleotide sequence: TGCGCCAGCAGCCAAGATAGACGGGATACGCAGTATTTT. Its protein is CASSQDRRDTQYF.